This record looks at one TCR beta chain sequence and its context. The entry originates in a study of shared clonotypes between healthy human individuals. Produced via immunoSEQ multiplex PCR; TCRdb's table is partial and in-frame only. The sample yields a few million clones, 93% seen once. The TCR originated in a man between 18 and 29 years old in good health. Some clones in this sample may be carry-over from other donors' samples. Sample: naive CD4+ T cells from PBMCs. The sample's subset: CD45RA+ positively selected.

CDR3 coding DNA: TGTGCCAGCAGCTTGGCGTCGTTAGGGTCCTACGAGCAGTACTTC. This translates into CASSLASLGSYEQYF. The rearrangement uses TRBV5-6 and TRBJ2-7; D gene uncertain. Germline lookup yields CDR1 SGHDT and CDR2 YYEEEE. The V end lost 0 bases, the J end lost 1 base, and 11 bases lay between the germline ends. The CDR3 is made up of 15 amino acids.